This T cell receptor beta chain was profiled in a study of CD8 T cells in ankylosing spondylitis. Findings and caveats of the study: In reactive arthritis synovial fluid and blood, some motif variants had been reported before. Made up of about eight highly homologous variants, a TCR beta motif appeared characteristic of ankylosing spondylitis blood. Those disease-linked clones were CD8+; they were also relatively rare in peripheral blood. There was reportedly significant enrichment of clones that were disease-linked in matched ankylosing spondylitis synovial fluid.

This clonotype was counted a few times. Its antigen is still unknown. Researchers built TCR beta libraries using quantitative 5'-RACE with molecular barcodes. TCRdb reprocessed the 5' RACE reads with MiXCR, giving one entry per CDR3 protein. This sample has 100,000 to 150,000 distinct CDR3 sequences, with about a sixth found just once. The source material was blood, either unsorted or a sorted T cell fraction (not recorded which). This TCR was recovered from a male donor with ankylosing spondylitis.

The CDR3 loop reads CASSLGVAGVETQYF. CDR3 bases: TGCGCCAGCAGCTTGGGGGTAGCGGGAGTAGAGACCCAGTACTTC. The rearrangement links TRBV5-1 to TRBJ2-5; the match to TRBD2 covers 9 bases. From germline, CDR1 is SGHRS and CDR2 YFSETQ. The trim removed 0 bases at V and 4 bases at J, leaving 4 bases unmatched. CDR3 length equals 15 residues.